The clone carrying this T cell receptor (beta chain) has a count of ten or more. What it binds is not known. Genes here carry mouse names. The read gets to within 4 residues of the CDR3 end, and the germline J gene fills in the rest. RNA extraction and reverse transcription yielded cDNA as sequencing template. Libraries were prepared by immunoSEQ multiplex PCR; TCRdb keeps only in-frame clonotypes and omits some of them. This sample carries a few thousand clones, none of them present only once. This sample stems from a study of CD8+ T cells in alopecia areata. Study summary: Donor skin was harvested from roughly 6-12-month-old C3H/HeJ mice with spontaneous alopecia and grafted onto roughly 7-11-week-old female C3H/HeJ recipients. Regarding the study as a whole: Especially in alopecia totalis/universalis, lesional scalp showed greater clonality than normal scalp did.

Documented time point: mouse skin 3 weeks after grafting. The skin of each recipient mouse was biopsied at grafting and at 3 and 6 weeks afterward. Germline V gene lookup returns CDR1 FNHDT and CDR2 SITEND (reference sequence). The ends lost 3 bases at V and 2 bases at J; junction bases unmatched: 3. The CDR3 length is 17 residues. Material: skin, obtained at week 3. V and J are TRBV19 and TRBJ2-2; 14 positions match TRBD2. The receptor was isolated from a C3H/HeJ mouse with alopecia areata. This strain has MHC haplotype H2-k. The CDR3 reads CASSRDWGGANTGQLYF. CDR3 bases read: TGTGCCAGCAGTAGGGACTGGGGGGGCGCGAACACCGGG.